Described below is a single T cell receptor (beta chain) sequence and its context. Assay: immunoSEQ multiplex PCR; the TCRdb copy retains only in-frame clones and omits some. The table has 40,000 to 50,000 clones, approximately 90% seen once; the top ten hold less than 60%. These data are taken from a study of OX40 agonist ivuxolimab in advanced cancers. The specimen comprised CD4+ or CD8+ T cells sorted from blood, sampled in a trial of the OX40 agonist ivuxolimab. This sequence was found in an adult with an advanced solid tumor such as melanoma, head and neck, liver or kidney cancer.

Written as DNA, the CDR3 is TGTGCCAGCGGGGGGCTGACTAGTCCAGATACGCAGTATTTT. Encoded protein: CASGGLTSPDTQYF. The chain employs TRBV9 and TRBJ2-3; D is possibly TRBD1 or TRBD2 (6 bases each). In germline, CDR1 is SGDLS, CDR2 YYNGEE. The CDR3 is made up of 14 amino acids. The ends were cut back, 7 bases at V and 4 bases at J, with 16 bases in the middle.